Below are 25 T cell receptor beta chains sequenced from a single sample in a study of blood T cell repertoires in COVID-19. Generated by immunoSEQ multiplex PCR, the TCRdb table keeps only in-frame clones and is missing some. The repertoire consists of roughly 230,000 clones, with under 90% occurring once and the leading ten covering about 3.6%. The material sequenced was peripheral blood. The receptors come from a woman of 80 years or more with acute or convalescent COVID-19.

The V call is TRBV18, the J call TRBJ1-5; the match to TRBD1 covers 7 bases. This CDR3 contains 16 residues. Germline lookup yields CDR1 KGHSH and CDR2 LQKENI. Germline trimming cut 6 bases from V and 0 bases from J; bases unmatched to any gene: 8. CDR3 amino acids: CASSPDREDSNQPQHF. CDR3 bases: TGTGCCAGCTCCCCCGACAGGGAAGATAGCAATCAGCCCCAGCATTTT.

The J gene is TRBJ1-5, the V gene TRBV27; no clear D gene. CDR3 size: 16 residues. Trimming took off 2 bases at V and 0 bases at J, with 11 bases between the two ends. CDR1 is MNHEY and CDR2 is SMNVEV in the germline V gene (reference sequence). This CDR3 reads CASSLGPSYSNQPQHF. The CDR3 DNA follows: TGTGCCAGCAGTTTAGGTCCCAGTTATAGCAATCAGCCCCAGCATTTT.

The chain couples TRBV10-3 to TRBJ1-1, with D maybe TRBD1 (5 bases). The CDR3 covers 13 residues. Looked up from germline, CDR1 is ENHRY and CDR2 is SYGVKD. V lost 7 bases and J 7 bases, leaving 16 bases between the germline ends. For the CDR3, the DNA is TGTGCCATCACCCCGACTCCGGGGGGTGAAGCTTTCTTT. It codes for CAITPTPGGEAFF.

The V call is TRBV6-5, the J call TRBJ1-1, with 7 bases matching TRBD1. This CDR3 comprises 15 residues. Per the germline V gene, CDR1 is MNHEY and CDR2 is SVGAGI. V lost 7 bases to trimming and J lost 2 bases; unmatched junction nucleotides: 10. CDR3 in amino acids: CASIPPGTDNTEAFF. The CDR3, as DNA: TGTGCCAGCATCCCTCCCGGGACAGACAACACTGAAGCTTTCTTT.

Regarding this clone: The junction and the germline gene differ at one end; a read error may be behind it. The chain joins TRBV6-1 to TRBJ1-2; D is unclear. The CDR3 is made up of 16 amino acids. Germline loops: CDR1 MNHNS, CDR2 SASEGT. The CDR3 DNA is TGTGCCAGCAGCGAAGGGATCTGGGCCTCTAACTATGGCTACACCTTC. This sequence encodes CASSEGIWASNYGYTF.

This chain connects TRBV5-1 to TRBJ2-1; D gene uncertain. V lost 1 base and J 5 bases, leaving 4 bases between the germline ends. This CDR3 is built from 12 residues. Germline loops: CDR1 SGHRS, CDR2 YFSETQ. CDR3 bases: TGCGCCAGCAGCTTGTCCAACAATGAGCAGTTCTTC. Its translation: CASSLSNNEQFF.

The gene calls are TRBV19 and TRBJ2-3; weak D call: TRBD1 (5 bases). The CDR3 spans 15 residues. V was pared by 7 bases and J by 0 bases, with 14 bases between. CDR1 is LNHDA, CDR2 SQIVND, per germline (reference sequence). The CDR3 nucleotides are TGTGCCAGTACCGATGCGCACAGGAGCACAGATACGCAGTATTTT. It specifies CASTDAHRSTDTQYF.

V and J are TRBV6-4 and TRBJ1-1; D possibly corresponds to TRBD1 (5 bases). The CDR3 is made up of 13 amino acids. Looked up from germline, CDR1 is MRHNA and CDR2 is SNTAGT. V lost 3 bases, J lost 5 bases, and 10 bases lay in between. CDR3 loop: CASSEGRGTEAFF. The CDR3 nucleotides read TGTGCCAGCAGTGAAGGACGGGGGACTGAAGCTTTCTTT.

The chain recombines TRBV6-1 with TRBJ1-5; no clear D gene. This CDR3 is built from 16 residues. Trimming left V 0 bases short and J 2 bases short, with 11 bases between. The germline V gene has CDR1 MNHNS and CDR2 SASEGT. The CDR3 DNA reads TGTGCCAGCAGTGAAGCTACCGGAGTCCGCAATCAGCCCCAGCATTTT. It codes for CASSEATGVRNQPQHF.

This chain uses TRBV20-1 with TRBJ2-6; 7 bases fit TRBD2. The CDR3 is 15 residues long. The germline gives CDR1 DFQATT, CDR2 SNEGSKA (reference sequence). V dropped 3 bases and J dropped 0; count of bases not matched to a gene: 2. For the CDR3, the DNA is TGCAGTGCTAGTCGGGGGGTCTCTGGGGCCAACGTCCTGACTTTC. It encodes CSASRGVSGANVLTF.

The chain carries TRBV19 and TRBJ1-1, with 9 bases identical to TRBD1. Germline V gene lookup returns CDR1 LNHDA and CDR2 SQIVND (reference sequence). The CDR3 consists of 16 residues. V lost 4 bases and J lost 3; bases outside the gene matches: 9. The CDR3 is CASSTPRTGVDTEAFF. The CDR3 DNA reads as TGTGCCAGTAGTACCCCCAGGACAGGGGTGGACACTGAAGCTTTCTTT.

The V call is TRBV29-1, the J call TRBJ2-1, with D possibly being TRBD1 (5 bases). Trimming took off 5 bases at V and 6 bases at J, with 11 bases between the two ends. Germline CDR1 SQVTM, CDR2 ANQGSEA. The CDR3 has 12 residues. The CDR3 DNA is TGCAGCGTTCTTACAGGATTCAATGAGCAGTTCTTC. This sequence encodes CSVLTGFNEQFF.

V usage is TRBV10-3 and J usage is TRBJ1-4, with 7 bases that match TRBD1. CDR3 size: 14 residues. J lost 8 bases, V lost 5 bases, and 8 bases had no gene match. Germline V gives CDR1 ENHRY, CDR2 SYGVKD. CDR3 sequence (DNA): TGTGCCATCAGTCCACAGGGGAGAGTAGAAAAACTGTTTTTT. Protein sequence: CAISPQGRVEKLFF.

V gene TRBV6-5 combines with J gene TRBJ1-2; perhaps TRBD1 as D (5 bases). Trimming shortened V by 5 bases and J by 0 bases, and 10 bases separated the two germline ends. Germline V CDR1 and CDR2: MNHEY, SVGAGI. This CDR3 spans 14 amino acids. The CDR3: CASSIQTANYGYTF. For the CDR3, the DNA is TGTGCCAGCAGTATCCAGACAGCTAACTATGGCTACACCTTC.

The rearrangement uses TRBV12-5 and TRBJ2-3; 7 nucleotides align to TRBD1. The germline gives CDR1 LGHNT, CDR2 FRNRAP. V trimming: 6 bases; J trimming: 3 bases; junction bases outside the gene matches: 9. The CDR3 length is 15 residues. CDR3 sequence (DNA): TGTGCTAGTGGCGTTAACAGGGGTAAAACAGATACGCAGTATTTT. Translation: CASGVNRGKTDTQYF. Using reference TRBV12-5 and TRBJ2-3 for the parts outside the CDR3, the full variable domain is DARVTQTPRHKVTEMGQEVTMRCQPILGHNTVFWYRQTMMQGLELLAYFRNRAPLDDSGMPKDRFSAEMPDATLATLKIQPSEPRDSAVYFCASGVNRGKTDTQYFGPGTRLTVL.

The gene calls are TRBV27 and TRBJ2-7; 11 bases are shared with TRBD1. Trimming took 3 bases from V and 4 from J; bases not matched to a gene: 8. This CDR3 has 16 amino acids. Germline-derived CDR1 and CDR2 are MNHEY and SMNVEV (reference sequence). CDR3 nucleotide sequence: TGTGCCAGCAGTTTTCGCCCGGGACAGGGGGTTTACGAGCAGTACTTC. Translating gives CASSFRPGQGVYEQYF.

The V gene is TRBV18, the J gene TRBJ2-7, with a weak D call TRBD2 (5 bases). CDR1 and CDR2 from the germline V gene are KGHSH and LQKENI. With 0 bases removed from V and 6 bases from J, the gap between germline ends came to 9 bases. The CDR3 has 13 amino acids. The DNA for the CDR3 is TGTGCCAGCTCACCACCGGCGGGTGGCGAGCAGTACTTC. Amino acids: CASSPPAGGEQYF.

V usage is TRBV5-6 and J usage is TRBJ1-2; unclear D gene. CDR1 is SGHDT and CDR2 is YYEEEE in the germline V gene. The CDR3 spans 11 residues. The ends were cut back, 4 bases at V and 8 bases at J, with 9 bases in the middle. The CDR3 DNA follows: TGTGCCAGCAGCCTAGACTGGGGCTACACCTTC. The encoded protein is CASSLDWGYTF. The full variable domain, with the rest looked up from reference TRBV5-6 and TRBJ1-2, is DAGVTQSPTHLIKTRGQQVTLRCSPKSGHDTVSWYQQALGQGPQFIFQYYEEEERQRGNFPDRFSGHQFPNYSSELNVNALLLGDSALYLCASSLDWGYTFGSGTRLTVV.

The chain links TRBV7-9 to TRBJ2-2; 15 positions agree with TRBD2. Germline CDR1 is SEHNR and CDR2 is FQNEAQ (reference sequence). The CDR3 length is 19 residues. The junction had 7 bases not matched to a gene; V was cut back by 5 bases and J by 0 bases. CDR3 bases: TGTGCCAGCAGCCACGGACTAGCGGGGGGGTGGTCGAACACCGGGGAGCTGTTTTTT. It specifies CASSHGLAGGWSNTGELFF.

This clone was observed a few times. The chain employs TRBV18 and TRBJ1-3; D gene uncertain. CDR1 is KGHSH and CDR2 is LQKENI in the germline V gene. V was cut by 3 bases and J by 0 bases, with 9 bases left in between. The CDR3 spans 15 residues. The CDR3: CASSPAQASGNTIYF. The DNA of the CDR3 is TGTGCCAGCTCACCGGCCCAGGCCTCTGGAAACACCATATATTTT.

There are a few counts of this clone. This chain links TRBV27 with TRBJ2-1; no clear D. The ends were cut back, 4 bases at V and 4 bases at J, with 17 bases in the middle. Germline loops: CDR1 MNHEY, CDR2 SMNVEV (reference sequence). CDR3 length: 16 amino acids. The CDR3 protein is CASSSMGRRQYNEQFF. The CDR3 DNA is TGTGCCAGCAGTTCGATGGGCAGAAGACAATACAATGAGCAGTTCTTC.

V is TRBV6-5 and J is TRBJ1-2, with D maybe TRBD1 (6 bases). V was shortened by 2 bases and J by 1 base, with 14 bases between the two germline ends. CDR1 and CDR2 from the germline V gene are MNHEY and SVGAGI. The CDR3 spans 16 residues. Written as DNA, the CDR3 is TGTGCCAGCAGTTACCTGGGGGACAATATTAACTATGGCTACACCTTC. It specifies CASSYLGDNINYGYTF.

The V call is TRBV5-6, the J call TRBJ1-2; 9 bases line up with TRBD1. The V gene's germline CDR1 is SGHDT and CDR2 YYEEEE. V shed 4 bases and J 8 bases; nucleotides not matched to a gene: 6. The CDR3 consists of 13 residues. The CDR3 DNA reads as TGTGCCAGCAGCCGGACAGGGGTTTGGGGCTACACCTTC. Residues: CASSRTGVWGYTF.

This clone was counted once. This chain joins TRBV19 and TRBJ2-2; 7 bases map to TRBD1. Germline V gene data show CDR1 as LNHDA and CDR2 as SQIVND (reference sequence). J was trimmed by 4 bases and V by 6 bases; bases with no gene match: 5. This CDR3 is built from 14 residues. The CDR3 bases are TGTGCCAGTAGCTCGACAGGGTCCACCGGGGAGCTGTTTTTT. It translates to CASSSTGSTGELFF.

This clone was counted only a few times. J is TRBJ1-1 and V is TRBV4-1, with a possible D match to TRBD1 (6 bases). The V end was cut by 4 bases, the J end by 0 bases, with 12 bases between. The CDR3 contains 15 residues. Germline V gene lookup returns CDR1 MGHRA and CDR2 YSYEKL. The DNA for the CDR3 is TGCGCCAGCAGCCGCGGTACAGGGATGAACACTGAAGCTTTCTTT. It is translated as CASSRGTGMNTEAFF.